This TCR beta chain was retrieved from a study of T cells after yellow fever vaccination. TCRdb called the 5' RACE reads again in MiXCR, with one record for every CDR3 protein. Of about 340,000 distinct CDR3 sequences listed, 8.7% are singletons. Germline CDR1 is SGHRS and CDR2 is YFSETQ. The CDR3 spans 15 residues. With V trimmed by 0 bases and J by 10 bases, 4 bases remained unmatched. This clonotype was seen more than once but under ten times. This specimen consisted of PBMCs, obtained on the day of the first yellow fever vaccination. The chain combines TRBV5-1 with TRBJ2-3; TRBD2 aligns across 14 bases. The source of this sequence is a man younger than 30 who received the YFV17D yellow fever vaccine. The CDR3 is CASSLGLAGGPAQYF. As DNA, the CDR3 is TGCGCCAGCAGCTTGGGACTAGCGGGGGGGCCGGCGCAGTATTTT.